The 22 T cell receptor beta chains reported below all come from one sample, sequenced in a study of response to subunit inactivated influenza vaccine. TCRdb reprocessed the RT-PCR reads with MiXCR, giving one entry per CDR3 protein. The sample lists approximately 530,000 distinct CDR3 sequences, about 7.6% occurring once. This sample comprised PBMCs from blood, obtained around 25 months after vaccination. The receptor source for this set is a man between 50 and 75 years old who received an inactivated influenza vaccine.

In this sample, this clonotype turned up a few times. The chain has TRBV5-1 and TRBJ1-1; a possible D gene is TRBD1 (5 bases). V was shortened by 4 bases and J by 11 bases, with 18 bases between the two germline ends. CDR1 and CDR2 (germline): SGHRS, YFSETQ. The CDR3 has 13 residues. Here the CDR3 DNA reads TGCGCCAGCAGCCCCGGGACGGACTCTGCTGCTTTCTTT. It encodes CASSPGTDSAAFF.

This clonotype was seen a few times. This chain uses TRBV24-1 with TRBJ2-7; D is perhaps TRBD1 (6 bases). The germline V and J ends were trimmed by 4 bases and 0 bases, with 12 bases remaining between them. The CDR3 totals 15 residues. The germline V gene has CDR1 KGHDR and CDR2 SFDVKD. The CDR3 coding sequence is TGTGCCACCAGTGAAGGGGGTCTTCTCTCCTACGAGCAGTACTTC. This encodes CATSEGGLLSYEQYF.

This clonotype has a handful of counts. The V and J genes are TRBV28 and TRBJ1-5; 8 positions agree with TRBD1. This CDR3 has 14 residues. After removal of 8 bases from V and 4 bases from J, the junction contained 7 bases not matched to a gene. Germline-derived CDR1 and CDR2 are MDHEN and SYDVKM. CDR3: CASRRQGQNQPQHF. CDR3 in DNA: TGTGCCAGCCGTAGACAGGGGCAGAATCAGCCCCAGCATTTT.

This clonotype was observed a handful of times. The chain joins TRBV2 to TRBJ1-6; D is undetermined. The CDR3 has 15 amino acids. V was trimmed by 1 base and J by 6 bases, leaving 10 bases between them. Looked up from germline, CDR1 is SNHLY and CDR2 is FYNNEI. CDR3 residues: CASSEEAPFNSPLHF. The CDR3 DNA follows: TGTGCCAGCAGTGAAGAAGCTCCCTTTAATTCACCCCTCCACTTT.

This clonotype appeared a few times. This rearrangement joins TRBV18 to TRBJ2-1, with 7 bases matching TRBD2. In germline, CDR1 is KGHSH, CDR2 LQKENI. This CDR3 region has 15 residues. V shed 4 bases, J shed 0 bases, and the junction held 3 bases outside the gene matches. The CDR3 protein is CASSRGRPSYNEQFF. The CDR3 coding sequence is TGTGCCAGCTCACGCGGGAGACCCTCCTACAATGAGCAGTTCTTC.

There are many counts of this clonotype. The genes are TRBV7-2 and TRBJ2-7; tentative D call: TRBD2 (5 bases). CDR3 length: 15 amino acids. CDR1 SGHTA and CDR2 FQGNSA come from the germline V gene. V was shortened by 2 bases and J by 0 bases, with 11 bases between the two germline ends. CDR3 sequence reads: CASSLSGRNSYEQYF. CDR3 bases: TGTGCCAGCAGCTTAAGCGGCCGAAACTCCTACGAGCAGTACTTC.

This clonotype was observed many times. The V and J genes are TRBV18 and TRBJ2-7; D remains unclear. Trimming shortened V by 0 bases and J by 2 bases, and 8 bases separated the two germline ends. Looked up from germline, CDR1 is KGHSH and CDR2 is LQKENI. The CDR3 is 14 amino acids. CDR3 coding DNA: TGTGCCAGCTCACCACCGTCTAGGGCCTACGAGCAGTACTTC. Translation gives CASSPPSRAYEQYF. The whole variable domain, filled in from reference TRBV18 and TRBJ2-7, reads NAGVMQNPRHLVRRRGQEARLRCSPMKGHSHVYWYRQLPEEGLKFMVYLQKENIIDESGMPKERFSAEFPKEGPSILRIQQVVRGDSAAYFCASSPPSRAYEQYFGPGTRLTVT.

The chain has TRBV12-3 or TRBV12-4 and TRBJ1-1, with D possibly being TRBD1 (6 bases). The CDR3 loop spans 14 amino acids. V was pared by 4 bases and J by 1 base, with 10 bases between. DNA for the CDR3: TGTGCCAGCAGTTGGTCCAGGGGGAACACTGAAGCTTTCTTT. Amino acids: CASSWSRGNTEAFF.

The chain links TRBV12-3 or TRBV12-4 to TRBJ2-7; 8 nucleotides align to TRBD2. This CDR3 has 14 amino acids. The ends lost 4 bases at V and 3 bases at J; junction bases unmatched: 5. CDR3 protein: CASSYTAGDYEQYF. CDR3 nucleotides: TGTGCCAGCAGTTATACAGCGGGGGACTACGAGCAGTACTTC.

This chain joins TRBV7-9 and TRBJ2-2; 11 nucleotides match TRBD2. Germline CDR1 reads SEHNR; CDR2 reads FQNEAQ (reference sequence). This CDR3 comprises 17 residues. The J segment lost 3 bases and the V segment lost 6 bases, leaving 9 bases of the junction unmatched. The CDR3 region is CASRHDGTSGHTGELFF. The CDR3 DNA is TGTGCCAGCAGGCATGACGGGACTAGCGGTCACACCGGGGAGCTGTTTTTT.

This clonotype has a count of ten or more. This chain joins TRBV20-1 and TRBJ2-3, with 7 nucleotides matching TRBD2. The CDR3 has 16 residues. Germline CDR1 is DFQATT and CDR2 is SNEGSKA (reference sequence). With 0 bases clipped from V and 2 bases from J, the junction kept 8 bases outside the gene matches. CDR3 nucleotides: TGCAGTGCTAGAGAATTAGTGCTAGCGGCCACAGATACGCAGTATTTT. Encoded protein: CSARELVLAATDTQYF.

The CDR3 region is CSARVQGQYQETQYF. CDR3 nucleotide sequence: TGCAGTGCTAGAGTTCAGGGGCAGTACCAAGAGACCCAGTACTTC. The V and J genes are TRBV20-1 and TRBJ2-5; tentatively, D is TRBD1 (6 bases). V lost 1 base and J 0 bases, leaving 12 bases between the germline ends. The CDR3 is 15 residues long. Per the germline V gene, CDR1 is DFQATT and CDR2 is SNEGSKA (reference sequence).

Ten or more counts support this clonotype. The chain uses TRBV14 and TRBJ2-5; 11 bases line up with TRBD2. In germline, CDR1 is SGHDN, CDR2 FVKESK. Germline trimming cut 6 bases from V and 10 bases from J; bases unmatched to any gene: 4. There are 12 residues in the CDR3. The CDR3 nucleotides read TGTGCCAGCAGTCCTAGCGGGAGGATCCAGTACTTC. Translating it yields CASSPSGRIQYF. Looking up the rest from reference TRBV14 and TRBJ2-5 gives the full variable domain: EAGVTQFPSHSVIEKGQTVTLRCDPISGHDNLYWYRRVMGKEIKFLLHFVKESKQDESGMPNNRFLAERTGGTYSTLKVQPAELEDSGVYFCASSPSGRIQYFGPGTRLLVL.

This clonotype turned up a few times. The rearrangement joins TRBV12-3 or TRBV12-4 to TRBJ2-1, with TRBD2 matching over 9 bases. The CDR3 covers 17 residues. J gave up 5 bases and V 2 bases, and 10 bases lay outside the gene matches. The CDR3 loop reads CASSLFPAGGRNNEQFF. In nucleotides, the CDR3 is TGTGCCAGCAGTTTATTCCCAGCGGGAGGTCGGAACAATGAGCAGTTCTTC.

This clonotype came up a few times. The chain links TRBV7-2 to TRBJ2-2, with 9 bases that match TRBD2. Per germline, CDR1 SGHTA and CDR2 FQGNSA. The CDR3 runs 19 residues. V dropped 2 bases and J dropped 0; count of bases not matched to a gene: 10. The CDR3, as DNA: TGTGCCAGCAGCTTAAGGGCTAGCGGGACGAAAACGAACACCGGGGAGCTGTTTTTT. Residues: CASSLRASGTKTNTGELFF.

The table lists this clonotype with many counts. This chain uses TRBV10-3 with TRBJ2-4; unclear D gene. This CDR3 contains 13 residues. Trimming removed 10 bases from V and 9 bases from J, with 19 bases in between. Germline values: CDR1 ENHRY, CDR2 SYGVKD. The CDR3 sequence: CATLDGGVGIQYF. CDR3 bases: TGTGCCACCTTGGACGGTGGGGTGGGCATTCAGTACTTC.

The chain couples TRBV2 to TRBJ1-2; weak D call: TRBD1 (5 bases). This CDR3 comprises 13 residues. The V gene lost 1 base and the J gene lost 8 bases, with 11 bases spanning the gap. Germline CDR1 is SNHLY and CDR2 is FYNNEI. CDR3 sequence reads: CASSEGGYGGYTF. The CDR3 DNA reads TGTGCCAGCAGTGAAGGGGGGTACGGAGGCTACACCTTC.

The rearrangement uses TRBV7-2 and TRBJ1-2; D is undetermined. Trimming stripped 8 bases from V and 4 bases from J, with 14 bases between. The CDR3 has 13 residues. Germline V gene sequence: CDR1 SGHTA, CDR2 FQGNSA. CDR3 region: CASQSAGTYGYTF. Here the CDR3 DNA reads TGTGCCAGCCAGTCGGCGGGAACCTATGGCTACACCTTC. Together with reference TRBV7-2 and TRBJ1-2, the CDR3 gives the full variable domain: GAGVSQSPSNKVTEKGKDVELRCDPISGHTALYWYRQSLGQGLEFLIYFQGNSAPDKSGLPSDRFSAERTGGSVSTLTIQRTQQEDSAVYLCASQSAGTYGYTFGSGTRLTVV.

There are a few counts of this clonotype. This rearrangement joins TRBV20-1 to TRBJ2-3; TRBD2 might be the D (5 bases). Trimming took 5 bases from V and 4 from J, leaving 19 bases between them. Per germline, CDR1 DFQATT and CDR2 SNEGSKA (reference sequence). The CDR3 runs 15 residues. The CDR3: CSAGLMGIGADTQYF. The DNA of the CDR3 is TGCAGTGCTGGACTCATGGGAATCGGCGCAGATACGCAGTATTTT.

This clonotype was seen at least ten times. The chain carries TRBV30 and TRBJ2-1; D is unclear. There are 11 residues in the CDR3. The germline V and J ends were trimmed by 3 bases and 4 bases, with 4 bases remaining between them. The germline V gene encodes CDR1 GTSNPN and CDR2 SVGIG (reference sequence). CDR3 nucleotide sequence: TGTGCCTGGAGAGGTTACAATGAGCAGTTCTTC. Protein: CAWRGYNEQFF.

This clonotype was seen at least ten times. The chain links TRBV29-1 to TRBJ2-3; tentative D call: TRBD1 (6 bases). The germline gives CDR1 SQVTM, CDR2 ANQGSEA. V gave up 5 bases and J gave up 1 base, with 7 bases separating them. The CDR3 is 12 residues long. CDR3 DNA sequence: TGCAGCGTTTACAGGGGCACAGATACGCAGTATTTT. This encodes CSVYRGTDTQYF.

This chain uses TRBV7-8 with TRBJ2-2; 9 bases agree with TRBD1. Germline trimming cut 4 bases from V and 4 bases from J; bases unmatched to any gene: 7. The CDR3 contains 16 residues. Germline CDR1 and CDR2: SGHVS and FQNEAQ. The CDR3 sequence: CASSSPGQGCTGELFF. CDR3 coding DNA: TGTGCCAGCAGCTCACCGGGACAGGGTTGCACCGGGGAGCTGTTTTTT.